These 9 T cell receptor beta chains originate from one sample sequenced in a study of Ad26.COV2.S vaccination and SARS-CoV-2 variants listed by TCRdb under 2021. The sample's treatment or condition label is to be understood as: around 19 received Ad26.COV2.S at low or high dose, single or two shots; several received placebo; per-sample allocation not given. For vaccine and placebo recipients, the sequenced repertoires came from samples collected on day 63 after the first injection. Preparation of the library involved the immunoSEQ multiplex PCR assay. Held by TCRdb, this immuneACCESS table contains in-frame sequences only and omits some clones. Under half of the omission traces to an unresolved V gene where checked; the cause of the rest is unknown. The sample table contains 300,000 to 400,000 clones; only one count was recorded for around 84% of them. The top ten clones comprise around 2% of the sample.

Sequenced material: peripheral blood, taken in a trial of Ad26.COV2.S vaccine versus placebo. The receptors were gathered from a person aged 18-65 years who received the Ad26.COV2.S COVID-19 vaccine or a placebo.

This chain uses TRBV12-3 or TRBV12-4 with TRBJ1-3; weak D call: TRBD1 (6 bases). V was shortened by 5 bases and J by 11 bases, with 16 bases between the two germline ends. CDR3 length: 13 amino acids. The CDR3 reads CASSRRDIGPIYF. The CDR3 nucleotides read TGTGCCAGCAGTCGGCGGGACATAGGGCCCATATATTTT.

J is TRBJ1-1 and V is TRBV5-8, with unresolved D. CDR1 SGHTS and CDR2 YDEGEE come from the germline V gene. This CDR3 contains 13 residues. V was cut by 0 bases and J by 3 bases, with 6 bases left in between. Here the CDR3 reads CASSLGRYTEAFF. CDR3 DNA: TGTGCCAGCAGCTTGGGGCGGTACACTGAAGCTTTCTTT.

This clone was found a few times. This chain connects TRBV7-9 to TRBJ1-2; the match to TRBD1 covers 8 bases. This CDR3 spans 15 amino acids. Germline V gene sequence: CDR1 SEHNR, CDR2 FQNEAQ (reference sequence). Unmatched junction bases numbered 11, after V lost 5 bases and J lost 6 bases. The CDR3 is CASSRGQGRGDGYTF. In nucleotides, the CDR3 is TGTGCCAGCAGCCGAGGACAGGGACGAGGAGATGGCTACACCTTC.

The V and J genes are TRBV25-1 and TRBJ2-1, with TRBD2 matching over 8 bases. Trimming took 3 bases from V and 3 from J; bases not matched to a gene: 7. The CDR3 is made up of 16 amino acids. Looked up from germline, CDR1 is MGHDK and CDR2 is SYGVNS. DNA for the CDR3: TGTGCCAGCAGTGAGATAGGCGGGGGGCACTACAATGAGCAGTTCTTC. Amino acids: CASSEIGGGHYNEQFF.

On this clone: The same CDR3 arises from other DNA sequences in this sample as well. CDR3 in amino acids: CASSLRQGTDTQYF. The CDR3 DNA reads TGTGCCAGCAGCTTACGACAGGGCACAGATACGCAGTATTTT. This chain links TRBV7-2 with TRBJ2-3; possible D gene TRBD1, 6 bases. V was pared by 2 bases and J by 1 base, with 7 bases between. Germline assignment: CDR1 SGHTA and CDR2 FQGNSA. The CDR3 sequence is 14 residues long. Complete variable domain (other parts from reference TRBV7-2 and TRBJ2-3): GAGVSQSPSNKVTEKGKDVELRCDPISGHTALYWYRQSLGQGLEFLIYFQGNSAPDKSGLPSDRFSAERTGGSVSTLTIQRTQQEDSAVYLCASSLRQGTDTQYFGPGTRLTVL.

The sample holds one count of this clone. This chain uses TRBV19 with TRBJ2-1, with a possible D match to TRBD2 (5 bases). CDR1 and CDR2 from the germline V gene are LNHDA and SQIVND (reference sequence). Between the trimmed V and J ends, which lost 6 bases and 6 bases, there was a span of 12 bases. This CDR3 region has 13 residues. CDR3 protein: CASRLREFNEQFF. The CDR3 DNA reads TGTGCCAGTAGACTCCGGGAATTCAATGAGCAGTTCTTC.

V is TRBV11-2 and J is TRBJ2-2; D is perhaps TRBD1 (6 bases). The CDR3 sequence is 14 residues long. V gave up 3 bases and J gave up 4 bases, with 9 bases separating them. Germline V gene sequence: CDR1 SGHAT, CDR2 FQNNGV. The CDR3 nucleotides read TGTGCCAGCAGCTTTACCAGGGGCACCGGGGAGCTGTTTTTT. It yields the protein CASSFTRGTGELFF.

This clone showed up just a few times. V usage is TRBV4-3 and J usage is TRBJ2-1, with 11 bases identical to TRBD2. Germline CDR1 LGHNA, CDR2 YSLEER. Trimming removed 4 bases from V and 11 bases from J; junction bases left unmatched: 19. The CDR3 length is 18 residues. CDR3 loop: CASSPDTSGGFSGGKQFF. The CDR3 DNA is TGCGCCAGCAGCCCGGATACTAGCGGGGGATTCTCTGGGGGCAAGCAGTTCTTC.

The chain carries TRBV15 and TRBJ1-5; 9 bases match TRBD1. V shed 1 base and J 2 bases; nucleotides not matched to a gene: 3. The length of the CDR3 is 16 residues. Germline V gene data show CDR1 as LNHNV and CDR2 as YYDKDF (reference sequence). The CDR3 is CATSRGWDRGNQPQHF. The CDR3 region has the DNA TGTGCCACCAGCAGAGGGTGGGACAGGGGCAATCAGCCCCAGCATTTT.